What follows are 28 T cell receptor beta chains derived from one specimen sequenced in a study of identical twins. MiXCR, applied by TCRdb to the 5' RACE reads, yields one record per CDR3 protein. The data contain under 1 million distinct CDR3 sequences, roughly an eighth of them singletons. In addition, the sample was reused for a study of yellow fever vaccine responses in identical twins.

The sequencing input was PBMCs. These receptors were taken from a young woman in good health.

This clonotype has just a few counts. V is TRBV2 and J is TRBJ2-1; perhaps TRBD2 as D (5 bases). Trimming took off 4 bases at V and 4 bases at J, with 17 bases between the two ends. Germline V CDR1 and CDR2: SNHLY, FYNNEI. This CDR3 has 16 amino acids. The CDR3 nucleotides read TGTGCCAGCAGTGCGGTCGGGAATGCGGGTTACAATGAGCAGTTCTTC. It yields the protein CASSAVGNAGYNEQFF.

J is TRBJ2-4 and V is TRBV12-3 or TRBV12-4, with D possibly matching TRBD1 (5 bases). The CDR3 runs 22 residues. Trimming took 6 bases from V and 0 from J, leaving 33 bases between them. For the CDR3, the DNA is TGTGCCAGCAGGGGATTCAACCCGCAGGGCACCGACCCTGTTCTAGCCAAAAACATTCAGTACTTC. Encoded protein: CASRGFNPQGTDPVLAKNIQYF.

This clonotype was counted between two and nine times. The rearrangement joins TRBV28 to TRBJ2-7; tentatively, D is TRBD2 (6 bases). The CDR3 loop spans 14 amino acids. Between the trimmed V and J ends, which lost 3 bases and 2 bases, there was a span of 11 bases. Per germline, CDR1 MDHEN and CDR2 SYDVKM. The CDR3 protein is CASSFSGNTYEQYF. The CDR3 DNA reads as TGTGCCAGCAGTTTTAGCGGAAATACCTACGAGCAGTACTTC.

This chain uses TRBV6-1 with TRBJ1-2; D not certain. CDR3 length equals 14 residues. V lost 1 base, J lost 4 bases, and 10 bases lay in between. Germline V gives CDR1 MNHNS, CDR2 SASEGT. Here the CDR3 reads CASSEGRESYGYTF. The CDR3 DNA reads TGTGCCAGCAGTGAAGGACGGGAAAGCTATGGCTACACCTTC.

The chain joins TRBV7-8 to TRBJ2-3; 7 bases agree with TRBD1. CDR1 is SGHVS and CDR2 is FQNEAQ in the germline V gene. Trimming removed 7 bases from V and 2 bases from J; junction bases left unmatched: 12. The CDR3 covers 16 residues. The CDR3 DNA reads TGTGCCAGCACCCCTGCCCGGGACAGAATCACAGATACGCAGTATTTT. Residues: CASTPARDRITDTQYF.

The gene calls are TRBV10-3 and TRBJ2-7, with 7 bases identical to TRBD1. CDR3 length: 17 residues. Germline loops: CDR1 ENHRY, CDR2 SYGVKD. The V segment lost 8 bases and the J segment 0 bases; nucleotides outside the gene matches: 16. CDR3 nucleotide sequence: TGTGCCATCTACATTGACCGGCTCAGGGGGAGCTCCTACGAGCAGTACGTC. Translation: CAIYIDRLRGSSYEQYV.

The J gene is TRBJ2-6, the V gene TRBV29-1; no clear D. The germline V gene encodes CDR1 SQVTM and CDR2 ANQGSEA. The length of the CDR3 is 14 residues. The V gene lost 5 bases and the J gene lost 0 bases, with 8 bases spanning the gap. This CDR3 reads CSVLGNSGANVLTF. In nucleotides, the CDR3 is TGCAGCGTTCTTGGGAACTCTGGGGCCAACGTCCTGACTTTC.

CDR3 coding DNA: TGCGCCAGCAGCCGTATTAGCTCCTACAATGAGCAGTTCTTC. It yields the protein CASSRISSYNEQFF. The genes are TRBV4-1 and TRBJ2-1, with D uncertain. Germline values: CDR1 MGHRA, CDR2 YSYEKL. V lost 4 bases, J lost 0 bases, and 7 bases lay in between. This CDR3 comprises 14 residues.

This clonotype was observed a handful of times. This chain links TRBV27 with TRBJ2-1; TRBD2 matches 8 bases. The CDR3 has 14 amino acids. The trim removed 5 bases at V and 6 bases at J, leaving 6 bases unmatched. Germline assignment: CDR1 MNHEY and CDR2 SMNVEV (reference sequence). CDR3 DNA: TGTGCCAGCAGTCCGGGGGGGGGGCTCAATGAGCAGTTCTTC. Its protein is CASSPGGGLNEQFF.

The genes are TRBV6-2 or TRBV6-3 and TRBJ2-7; D might be TRBD1 or TRBD2, each matching 5 bases. Germline V gene sequence: CDR1 MNHEY, CDR2 SVGEGT. There are 13 residues in the CDR3. Trimming shortened V by 6 bases and J by 10 bases, and 19 bases separated the two germline ends. In nucleotides, the CDR3 is TGTGCCAGCAGCGGGACCCCACCTTGGGTCCAGTACGTC. It specifies CASSGTPPWVQYV.

V usage is TRBV20-1 and J usage is TRBJ2-1; D is uncertain. CDR3 length equals 13 residues. Germline V gene data show CDR1 as DFQATT and CDR2 as SNEGSKA (reference sequence). V shed 5 bases and J shed 5 bases, with 13 bases lying between them. DNA of the CDR3: TGCAGTGCTCAAAAACCCCTGGACAATGAGCAGTTCTTC. It translates to CSAQKPLDNEQFF.

The rearrangement uses TRBV24-1 and TRBJ2-5; TRBD2 aligns across 7 bases. The CDR3 is 17 residues long. Germline V gene sequence: CDR1 KGHDR, CDR2 SFDVKD. V was clipped by 4 bases and J by 1 base; unmatched bases: 11. Here the CDR3 reads CATSELAREPSQETQYF. CDR3 DNA: TGTGCCACCAGTGAACTGGCGCGGGAGCCATCCCAAGAGACCCAGTACTTC.

This chain joins TRBV9 and TRBJ2-3; 7 nucleotides match TRBD2. The CDR3 consists of 17 residues. The germline V gene encodes CDR1 SGDLS and CDR2 YYNGEE. V shed 6 bases and J 4 bases; nucleotides not matched to a gene: 17. The CDR3 protein is CASNSAGWGGVADTQYF. The CDR3 region has the DNA TGTGCCAGCAACTCCGCTGGGTGGGGGGGGGTCGCAGATACGCAGTATTTT.

V usage is TRBV7-6 and J usage is TRBJ2-1, with D tentatively TRBD1 or TRBD2 (5 bases each). The CDR3 runs 11 residues. The V end was cut by 1 base, the J end by 11 bases, with 6 bases between. The germline V gene has CDR1 SGHVS and CDR2 FNYEAQ. The CDR3 sequence: CASSLGGQQFF. CDR3 bases: TGTGCCAGCAGCTTAGGGGGACAGCAGTTCTTC.

Ten or more counts support this clonotype. The J gene is TRBJ1-6, the V gene TRBV25-1; D possibly corresponds to TRBD1 (5 bases). Trimming pared 8 bases from V and 9 bases from J, leaving 17 bases between. The CDR3 covers 14 residues. Germline V CDR1 and CDR2: MGHDK, SYGVNS. For the CDR3, the DNA is TGTGCCAGCGGACCCAGGGTCTCGGTTTCACCCCTCCACTTT. Amino acids: CASGPRVSVSPLHF.

There are a few counts of this clonotype. This chain uses TRBV12-3 or TRBV12-4 with TRBJ1-1, with a tentative D call TRBD1 (6 bases). V lost 3 bases and J 10 bases, leaving 15 bases between the germline ends. This CDR3 has 13 amino acids. CDR3 nucleotides: TGTGCCAGCAGTTTTAGGACAGCCTCAGGAGCTTTCTTT. Its protein is CASSFRTASGAFF.

The J gene is TRBJ2-2, the V gene TRBV5-1; D tentatively reads TRBD1 or TRBD2 (5 bases each). The CDR3 covers 16 residues. V dropped 4 bases and J dropped 5 bases, with 18 bases sitting between them. The germline gives CDR1 SGHRS, CDR2 YFSETQ. CDR3 protein: CASSPPGQLGTGELFF. CDR3 nucleotide sequence: TGCGCCAGCAGCCCACCGGGGCAACTAGGGACCGGGGAGCTGTTTTTT.

This chain links TRBV12-3 or TRBV12-4 with TRBJ2-1, with TRBD2 as a possible D gene (5 bases). CDR3 size: 17 residues. Trimming pared 3 bases from V and 5 bases from J, leaving 20 bases between. CDR3 DNA: TGTGCCAGCAGTTTGAAAACGCTTCGGGGTCTTCACAATGAGCAGTTCTTC. It codes for CASSLKTLRGLHNEQFF.

This chain joins TRBV2 and TRBJ2-1; 7 bases are a match to TRBD2. V shed 8 bases and J 7 bases; nucleotides not matched to a gene: 14. This CDR3 has 15 amino acids. Germline values: CDR1 SNHLY, CDR2 FYNNEI. The CDR3 coding sequence is TGTGCCAGCTCCTTGTACGCGGGAGCTGGGAATGAGCAGTTCTTC. Its protein product is CASSLYAGAGNEQFF.

This clonotype has a handful of counts. This chain uses TRBV6-1 with TRBJ2-3, with 8 bases aligning to TRBD2. Trimming took 8 bases from V and 0 from J; bases not matched to a gene: 10. The germline V gene has CDR1 MNHNS and CDR2 SASEGT. CDR3 length: 16 amino acids. CDR3: CASLRGVAGSTDTQYF. DNA of the CDR3: TGTGCCAGCCTCCGGGGAGTAGCGGGGAGCACAGATACGCAGTATTTT.

V gene TRBV19 combines with J gene TRBJ2-1, with 9 bases aligning to TRBD2. V dropped 5 bases and J dropped 7; count of bases not matched to a gene: 12. Germline lookup yields CDR1 LNHDA and CDR2 SQIVND (reference sequence). The CDR3 has 16 residues. The CDR3 loop reads CASSGISGSPINEQFF. The CDR3, as DNA: TGTGCCAGTAGTGGGATTAGCGGGAGTCCTATTAATGAGCAGTTCTTC.

This chain joins TRBV20-1 and TRBJ2-5; unclear D gene. There are 15 residues in the CDR3. Trimming pared 1 base from V and 5 bases from J, leaving 17 bases between. Germline loops: CDR1 DFQATT, CDR2 SNEGSKA (reference sequence). In DNA form, the CDR3 reads TGCAGTGCTAGAGGCGCCCATCTTGAAGGGGAGACCCAGTACTTC. It is translated as CSARGAHLEGETQYF.

The chain combines TRBV7-9 with TRBJ1-1; D not resolved. CDR3 length equals 12 residues. Trimming cost V 5 bases and J 1 base, with 5 bases left between them. Germline loops: CDR1 SEHNR, CDR2 FQNEAQ (reference sequence). CDR3 DNA sequence: TGTGCCAGCAGCAAGGAGAACACTGAAGCTTTCTTT. This encodes CASSKENTEAFF.

The chain recombines TRBV10-3 with TRBJ2-2, with D possibly being TRBD1 (6 bases). Trimming shortened V by 6 bases and J by 5 bases, and 19 bases separated the two germline ends. Germline V CDR1 and CDR2: ENHRY, SYGVKD. There are 16 residues in the CDR3. The CDR3 is CAISGTGTRGTGELFF. The CDR3 DNA sequence: TGTGCCATCAGCGGGACCGGGACAAGGGGTACCGGGGAGCTGTTTTTT.

The chain carries TRBV7-2 and TRBJ1-3; D gene unclear. CDR1 and CDR2 (germline): SGHTA, FQGNSA. With 3 bases removed from V and 0 bases from J, the gap between germline ends came to 12 bases. CDR3 length equals 16 residues. The CDR3 sequence: CASSFAGPSSGNTIYF. The CDR3 nucleotides read TGTGCCAGCAGCTTTGCAGGACCGAGCTCTGGAAACACCATATATTTT. Together with reference TRBV7-2 and TRBJ1-3, the CDR3 gives the full variable domain: GAGVSQSPSNKVTEKGKDVELRCDPISGHTALYWYRQSLGQGLEFLIYFQGNSAPDKSGLPSDRFSAERTGGSVSTLTIQRTQQEDSAVYLCASSFAGPSSGNTIYFGEGSWLTVV.

This sequence joins TRBV28 and TRBJ2-7; 7 bases fit TRBD1. From germline, CDR1 is MDHEN and CDR2 SYDVKM. The CDR3 is 15 amino acids. Trimming cost V 5 bases and J 2 bases; bases outside gene matches: 9. CDR3 sequence: CASSNPRDSPYEQYV. Written as DNA, the CDR3 is TGTGCCAGCAGTAACCCCCGGGACAGCCCCTACGAGCAGTACGTC.

This clonotype was seen at least ten times. The V and J genes are TRBV11-2 and TRBJ1-6; a weak D match, TRBD1 (5 bases). Germline V lookup: CDR1 SGHAT, CDR2 FQNNGV. The CDR3 consists of 14 residues. V was cut by 2 bases and J by 8 bases, with 10 bases left in between. As DNA, the CDR3 is TGTGCCAGCAGCTTACCAGGGAAATATTCACCCCTCCACTTT. The encoded protein is CASSLPGKYSPLHF.

This clonotype showed up just a few times. The chain has TRBV11-2 and TRBJ1-2; 7 bases agree with TRBD1. Germline V lookup: CDR1 SGHAT, CDR2 FQNNGV. The CDR3 is 16 amino acids. Trimming removed 0 bases from V and 5 bases from J; junction bases left unmatched: 9. CDR3 protein: CASSLDPTGTVYGYTF. CDR3 DNA sequence: TGTGCCAGCAGCTTAGATCCGACAGGGACAGTTTATGGCTACACCTTC.